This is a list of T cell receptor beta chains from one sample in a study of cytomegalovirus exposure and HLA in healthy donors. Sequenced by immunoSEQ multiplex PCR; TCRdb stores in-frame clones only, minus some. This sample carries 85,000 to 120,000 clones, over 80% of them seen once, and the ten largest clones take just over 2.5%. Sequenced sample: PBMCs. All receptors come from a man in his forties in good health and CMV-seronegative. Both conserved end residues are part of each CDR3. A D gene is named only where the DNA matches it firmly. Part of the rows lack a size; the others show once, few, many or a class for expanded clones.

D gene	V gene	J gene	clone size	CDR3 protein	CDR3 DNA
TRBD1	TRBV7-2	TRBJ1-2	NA	CASSLLGQGNYGYTF	TGTGCCAGCAGCTTGTTGGGACAGGGAAACTATGGCTACACCTTC
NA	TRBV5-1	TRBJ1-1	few	CASSLYTGDTEAFF	TGCGCCAGCAGCCTCTACACAGGAGACACTGAAGCTTTCTTT
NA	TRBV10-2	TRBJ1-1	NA	CASSDRGAMNTEAFF	TGCGCCAGCAGTGACAGGGGAGCCATGAACACTGAAGCTTTCTTT
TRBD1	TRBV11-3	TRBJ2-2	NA	CASSFGTANTGELFF	TGTGCCAGCAGCTTCGGGACAGCGAACACCGGGGAGCTGTTTTTT
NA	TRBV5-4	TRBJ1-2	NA	CASSNAGGCGYTF	TGTGCCAGCAGCAATGCCGGGGGTTGTGGCTACACCTTC
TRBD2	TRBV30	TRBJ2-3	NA	CAWETSGGLDTQYF	TGTGCCTGGGAGACTAGCGGGGGGTTAGATACGCAGTATTTT
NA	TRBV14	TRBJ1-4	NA	CASSHPAGDFSNEKLFF	TGTGCCAGCAGCCACCCAGCAGGGGATTTCTCTAATGAAAAACTGTTTTTT
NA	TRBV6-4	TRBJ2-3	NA	CASSQNRGASSTDTQYF	TGTGCCAGCAGTCAAAACCGGGGGGCCTCTAGCACAGATACGCAGTATTTT
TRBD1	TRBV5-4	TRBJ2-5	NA	CASSLGGQKETQYF	TGTGCCAGCAGCTTGGGGGGACAGAAAGAGACCCAGTACTTC
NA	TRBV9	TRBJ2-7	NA	CASSPQQGGVGEQYF	TGTGCCAGCAGCCCGCAACAGGGGGGGGTAGGCGAGCAGTACTTC
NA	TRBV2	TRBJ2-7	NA	CASSAQGGTYEQYF	TGTGCCAGCAGTGCACAGGGTGGGACCTACGAGCAGTACTTC
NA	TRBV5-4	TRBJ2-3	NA	CASSSGTGRTRGGLDTQYF	TGTGCCAGCAGCTCCGGGACAGGGCGGACGCGGGGGGGGCTGGATACGCAGTATTTT
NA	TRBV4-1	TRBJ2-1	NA	CASSQDWRGSYNEQFF	TGCGCCAGCAGCCAAGATTGGCGGGGATCCTACAATGAGCAGTTCTTC
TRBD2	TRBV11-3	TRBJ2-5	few	CASSLRRGVEETQYF	TGTGCCAGCAGCTTACGACGGGGGGTAGAAGAGACCCAGTACTTC
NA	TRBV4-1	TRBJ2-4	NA	CASSQPGDNIQYF	TGCGCCAGCAGCCAGCCAGGGGACAACATTCAGTACTTC
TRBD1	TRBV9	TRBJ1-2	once	CASSVFPSTGADGYTF	TGTGCCAGCAGCGTATTTCCCTCGACAGGGGCGGATGGCTACACCTTC
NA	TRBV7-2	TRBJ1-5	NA	CASSLVGLQPQHF	TGTGCCAGCAGCTTAGTGGGGCTACAGCCCCAGCATTTT
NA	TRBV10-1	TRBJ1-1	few	CASSESGAVSSQGAFF	TGCGCCAGCAGTGAGTCTGGGGCAGTCTCCTCCCAGGGAGCTTTCTTT
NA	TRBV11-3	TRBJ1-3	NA	CASSSGTGNTIYF	TGTGCCAGCAGCTCCGGGACTGGAAACACCATATATTTT
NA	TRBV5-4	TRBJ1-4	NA	CASSLDAGRDEKLFF	TGTGCCAGCAGCTTGGATGCAGGGAGGGACGAAAAACTGTTTTTT
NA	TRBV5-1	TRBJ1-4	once	CASSSQRQGGEKLFF	TGCGCCAGCAGCTCTCAGCGCCAGGGAGGCGAAAAACTGTTTTTT
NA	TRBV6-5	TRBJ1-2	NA	CASSQTGYGYTF	TGTGCCAGCAGCCAAACGGGGTATGGCTACACCTTC
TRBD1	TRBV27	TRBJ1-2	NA	CASSLVFGQGEGGGYTF	TGTGCCAGCAGTTTAGTATTTGGACAGGGGGAAGGAGGTGGCTACACCTTC
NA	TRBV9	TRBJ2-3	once	CASSVALAGAGDTQYF	TGTGCCAGCAGCGTAGCACTCGCGGGGGCGGGAGATACGCAGTATTTT
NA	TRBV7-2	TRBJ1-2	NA	CASSSQTGTTDGYTF	TGTGCCAGCAGCTCACAAACAGGGACGACGGACGGCTACACCTTC
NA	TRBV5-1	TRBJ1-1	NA	CASSPSPAGNAEAFF	TGCGCCAGCAGCCCGTCACCCGCAGGGAACGCTGAAGCTTTCTTT
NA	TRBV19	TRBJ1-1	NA	CAIFVTGEAFF	TGTGCCATCTTCGTCACAGGTGAAGCTTTCTTT
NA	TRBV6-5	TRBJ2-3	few	CASSYSPRGGADTQYF	TGTGCCAGCAGTTACAGTCCAAGGGGGGGGGCAGATACGCAGTATTTT
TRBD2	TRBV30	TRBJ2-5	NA	CAWSVASGGAEGQETQYF	TGTGCCTGGAGTGTAGCTAGCGGGGGGGCGGAGGGTCAAGAGACCCAGTACTTC
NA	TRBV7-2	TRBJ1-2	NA	CASSLAAVYGYTF	TGTGCCAGCAGCTTAGCTGCGGTCTATGGCTACACCTTC
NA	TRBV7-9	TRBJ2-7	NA	CSSSPRGPYEQYF	TGTTCCAGCAGCCCCCGGGGTCCCTACGAGCAGTACTTC
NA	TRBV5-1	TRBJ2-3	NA	CASSAGPGSSTDTQYF	TGCGCCAGCAGCGCGGGGCCGGGGTCTAGCACAGATACGCAGTATTTT
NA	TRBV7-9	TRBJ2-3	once	CASSTTGSTDTQYF	TGTGCCAGCAGCACGACAGGTTCCACAGATACGCAGTATTTT
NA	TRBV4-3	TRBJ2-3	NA	CASSHWTASTDTQYF	TGCGCCAGCAGCCACTGGACAGCTAGCACAGATACGCAGTATTTT
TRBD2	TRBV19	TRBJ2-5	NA	CASSSSGRRWETQYF	TGTGCCAGTAGTAGTAGCGGGAGACGATGGGAGACCCAGTACTTC
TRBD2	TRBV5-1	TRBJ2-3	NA	CASSPSGGLPTQYF	TGCGCCAGCAGCCCTAGCGGGGGGCTCCCTACGCAGTATTTT
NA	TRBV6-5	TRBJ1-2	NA	CASSYFRDSENGYTF	TGTGCCAGCAGTTACTTTCGAGATTCGGAGAATGGCTACACCTTC
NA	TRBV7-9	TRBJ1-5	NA	CSSSSQGGAGQPQHF	TGTTCCAGCAGCTCTCAAGGGGGGGCCGGTCAGCCCCAGCATTTT
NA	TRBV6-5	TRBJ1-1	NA	CASSYQGTNTEAFF	TGTGCCAGCAGTTATCAGGGGACGAACACTGAAGCTTTCTTT
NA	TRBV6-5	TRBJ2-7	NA	CASSYSLEDYEQYF	TGTGCCAGCAGTTACTCTTTGGAGGACTACGAGCAGTACTTC
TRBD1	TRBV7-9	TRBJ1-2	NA	CASGARDRGYGYTF	TGTGCCAGCGGGGCCCGGGACAGGGGTTATGGCTACACCTTC
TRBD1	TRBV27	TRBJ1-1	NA	CASGPSLNHRGEVTEAFF	TGTGCCAGCGGCCCCTCTCTAAATCACAGGGGCGAGGTCACTGAAGCTTTCTTT
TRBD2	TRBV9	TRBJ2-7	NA	CASSASPTSGSYEQYF	TGTGCCAGCAGCGCGAGCCCGACTAGCGGCTCCTACGAGCAGTACTTC
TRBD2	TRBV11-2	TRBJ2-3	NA	CASSLEVAGGREHTQYF	TGTGCCAGCAGCTTAGAAGTCGCGGGGGGCCGCGAACATACGCAGTATTTT
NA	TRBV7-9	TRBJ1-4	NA	CASTTAGMGEKLFF	TGTGCCAGCACTACCGCAGGGATGGGTGAAAAACTGTTTTTT
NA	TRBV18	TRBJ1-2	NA	CASSPPTGSPSYTF	TGTGCCAGCTCACCACCCACAGGGTCCCCGAGCTACACCTTC
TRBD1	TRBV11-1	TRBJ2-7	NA	CASSFNRGDYEQYF	TGTGCCAGCAGCTTTAACAGGGGGGACTACGAGCAGTACTTC
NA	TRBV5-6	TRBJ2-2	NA	CASRRGVSTGELFF	TGTGCCAGCAGAAGGGGTGTAAGCACCGGGGAGCTGTTTTTT
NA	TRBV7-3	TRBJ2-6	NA	CASSVSPGSGANVLTF	TGTGCCAGCAGCGTTAGCCCTGGCTCTGGGGCCAACGTCCTGACTTTC
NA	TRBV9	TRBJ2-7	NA	CASSVGADSYEQYF	TGTGCCAGCAGCGTAGGAGCGGACAGCTACGAGCAGTACTTC